This T cell receptor (beta chain) was recovered during a study of spatial heterogeneity in lung cancer. TCRdb reprocessed the 5' RACE reads with MiXCR, giving one entry per CDR3 protein. This repertoire shows about 610 distinct CDR3 sequences, roughly 80% found once; its top ten account for roughly 23%. Regarding time point: sample taken at primary tumor resection. Germline trimming cut 7 bases from V and 5 bases from J; bases unmatched to any gene: 11. The CDR3 contains 15 residues. Regarding this clonotype: Its antigen is undetermined. The library was built for alpha chains, so this beta chain is an off-target read and its size means little.

The study's findings and limits: Tumor mutation count correlated with how many alpha and beta TCRs expanded intratumorally.

The chain employs TRBV12-3 or TRBV12-4 and TRBJ2-3, with 8 nucleotides matching TRBD2. The sample in question was lung tumor tissue, obtained at surgery. This receptor was taken from a female donor with early-stage non-small cell lung cancer. The CDR3 region has the DNA TGTGCCAGCATTTCTCCGGGACTAGGGGGAGATACGCAGTATTTT. It encodes CASISPGLGGDTQYF.